The subject of this entry is one T cell receptor (beta chain). What it recognizes is unknown. This sample was included in a study of cytomegalovirus exposure and HLA in healthy donors. General study findings and limits: For cytomegalovirus status, the classifier reportedly gave diagnoses with high specificity and sensitivity.

A multiplex PCR was run with 60 Vbeta primers and 13 Jbeta primers. Clones were read by immunoSEQ multiplex PCR, and TCRdb kept only the in-frame ones, dropping some. The sample yields 150,000 or so clones, 80% seen once. CDR3 size: 17 residues. Germline assignment: CDR1 SGHDT and CDR2 YYEEEE. V was cut by 3 bases and J by 0 bases, with 19 bases left in between. The gene calls are TRBV5-6 and TRBJ2-7, with D unresolved. Sequencing was done on a sample of PBMCs. This receptor was taken from a man aged 25 to 45 in good health and CMV-seronegative. The CDR3 region has the DNA TGTGCCAGCAGCTCCCGCGTCCCCACTCTGAGCTCCTACGAGCAGTACTTC. Translated: CASSSRVPTLSSYEQYF.